The clone carrying this TCR beta chain came up a few times. The V end was cut by 5 bases, the J end by 3 bases, with 20 bases between. Per the germline V gene, CDR1 is MGHRA and CDR2 is YSYEKL. This CDR3 has 16 residues. The sample originates from a study of blood T cell repertoires in COVID-19. Data came from immunoSEQ multiplex PCR; TCRdb stores just in-frame clones and leaves some out. The sample includes roughly 100,000 clones, more than 75% of them seen just once. The chain couples TRBV4-1 to TRBJ2-7; D is possibly TRBD1 (7 bases). The sequencing sample was made of peripheral blood. The receptor was derived from a man over 45 with acute or convalescent COVID-19. Here the CDR3 DNA reads TGCGCCAGCAGCGCACAGGGGTCGGGGGCCTTCTACGAGCAGTACTTC. Translated, it gives CASSAQGSGAFYEQYF.